Below, 32 T cell receptor beta chains from the same sample are listed, as sequenced in a study of blood T cell repertoires in COVID-19. Clones were sequenced by immunoSEQ multiplex PCR, and TCRdb holds only the in-frame ones, with some missing. The sample lists some 81,000 clones, nearly 95% occurring once. Sequencing input: peripheral blood. These receptors were obtained from a human donor with active COVID-19. The donor label of this sample is uncertain.

The chain uses TRBV4-1 and TRBJ2-7; D might be TRBD2 (5 bases). This CDR3 has 15 amino acids. Germline CDR1 and CDR2: MGHRA and YSYEKL. V dropped 0 bases and J dropped 3 bases, with 12 bases sitting between them. The CDR3 sequence is CASSQDEPGNYEQYF. The CDR3 DNA reads TGCGCCAGCAGCCAAGATGAGCCGGGGAACTACGAGCAGTACTTC.

The rearrangement links TRBV2 to TRBJ2-1, with a weak D call TRBD1 (5 bases). The CDR3 is 14 amino acids. Germline values: CDR1 SNHLY, CDR2 FYNNEI. The germline V and J ends were trimmed by 6 bases and 6 bases, with 15 bases remaining between them. The CDR3 loop is CASRYEQALNEQFF. The CDR3 DNA reads TGTGCCAGCAGATACGAACAGGCCCTCAATGAGCAGTTCTTC.

The chain couples TRBV5-1 to TRBJ2-3; 12 bases match TRBD2. This CDR3 has 16 residues. Germline loops: CDR1 SGHRS, CDR2 YFSETQ. V was clipped by 4 bases and J by 2 bases; unmatched bases: 5. CDR3 in amino acids: CASSPGTSGSTDTQYF. For the CDR3, the DNA is TGCGCCAGCAGCCCCGGGACTAGCGGGTCCACAGATACGCAGTATTTT.

This chain connects TRBV28 to TRBJ1-3, with D maybe TRBD1 (6 bases). Germline values: CDR1 MDHEN, CDR2 SYDVKM. V lost 2 bases to trimming and J lost 0 bases, with 11 bases between them. This CDR3 comprises 16 residues. The CDR3 region has the DNA TGTGCCAGCAGTTTACCAGGGGTCTACTCTGGAAACACCATATATTTT. Translation: CASSLPGVYSGNTIYF.

The V and J genes are TRBV7-6 and TRBJ2-7, with D perhaps TRBD2 (5 bases). The CDR3 contains 14 residues. Germline V gives CDR1 SGHVS, CDR2 FNYEAQ. Between the trimmed V and J ends, which lost 5 bases and 0 bases, there was a span of 11 bases. The CDR3 protein is CASSPSGDSYEQYF. Here the CDR3 DNA reads TGTGCCAGCAGCCCTTCCGGGGACTCCTACGAGCAGTACTTC.

V usage is TRBV25-1 and J usage is TRBJ2-1; 11 bases fit TRBD2. The CDR3 extends over 14 amino acids. Germline CDR1 and CDR2: MGHDK and SYGVNS. V gave up 8 bases and J gave up 9 bases; unmatched junction bases: 9. In nucleotides, the CDR3 is TGTGCCAGCCATACTAGCGGGAGAGGATGTGAGCAGTTCTTC. It is translated as CASHTSGRGCEQFF.

This clone was found a few times. The V and J genes are TRBV2 and TRBJ1-5; D is ambiguous. The germline CDR1 and CDR2 sequences are SNHLY and FYNNEI. The CDR3 runs to 15 residues. The V end was cut by 1 base, the J end by 1 base, with 8 bases between. In nucleotides, the CDR3 is TGTGCCAGCAGTGAAGAGGCCAGGAGCAATCAGCCCCAGCATTTT. It is translated as CASSEEARSNQPQHF.

The rearrangement uses TRBV3-1 (or the pseudogene TRBV3-2) and TRBJ1-1; unclear D gene. V was pared by 2 bases and J by 1 base, with 8 bases between. The CDR3 length is 14 residues. Germline CDR1 reads LGHDT; CDR2 reads YNNKEL (reference sequence). CDR3 region: CASSQLNWNTEAFF. CDR3 DNA: TGTGCCAGCAGCCAATTGAACTGGAACACTGAAGCTTTCTTT.

The J gene is TRBJ1-2, the V gene TRBV4-1, with TRBD1 matching 7 bases. The CDR3 length is 15 residues. The trim removed 3 bases at V and 4 bases at J, leaving 8 bases unmatched. CDR1 is MGHRA, CDR2 YSYEKL, per germline. The CDR3 loop reads CASSQGQKGAYGYTF. The CDR3 region has the DNA TGCGCCAGCAGCCAGGGACAGAAGGGGGCCTATGGCTACACCTTC.

The sample holds one count of this clone. The chain joins TRBV5-6 to TRBJ1-5; D is undetermined. In germline, CDR1 is SGHDT, CDR2 YYEEEE. V shed 0 bases and J shed 0 bases, with 13 bases lying between them. This CDR3 has 17 amino acids. DNA of the CDR3: TGTGCCAGCAGCTTGGCGGCGGAGAGTTATAGCAATCAGCCCCAGCATTTT. It codes for CASSLAAESYSNQPQHF. Looking up the rest from reference TRBV5-6 and TRBJ1-5 gives the full variable domain: DAGVTQSPTHLIKTRGQQVTLRCSPKSGHDTVSWYQQALGQGPQFIFQYYEEEERQRGNFPDRFSGHQFPNYSSELNVNALLLGDSALYLCASSLAAESYSNQPQHFGDGTRLSIL.

The V gene is TRBV11-3, the J gene TRBJ1-1; 8 bases match TRBD1. CDR3 length: 14 residues. Looked up from germline, CDR1 is SGHNT and CDR2 is YENEEA. V lost 5 bases and J lost 4; bases outside the gene matches: 6. The CDR3 sequence is CASSPGGSTTEAFF. The CDR3 nucleotides read TGTGCCAGCAGCCCAGGGGGCTCAACCACTGAAGCTTTCTTT.

The chain uses TRBV18 and TRBJ2-7; D might be TRBD2 (6 bases). This CDR3 is 14 amino acids long. Germline V CDR1 and CDR2: KGHSH, LQKENI. V was clipped by 0 bases and J by 3 bases, with 9 bases between them. The CDR3 loop is CASSPPGGDYEQYF. CDR3 bases: TGTGCCAGCTCACCACCGGGGGGAGACTACGAGCAGTACTTC.

V is TRBV10-3 and J is TRBJ2-3; the D is unclear. In germline, CDR1 is ENHRY, CDR2 SYGVKD. Trimming took off 11 bases at V and 0 bases at J, with 6 bases between the two ends. This CDR3 has 11 residues. DNA of the CDR3: TGTGCCGTAACTAGCACAGATACGCAGTATTTT. Protein sequence: CAVTSTDTQYF.

The chain carries TRBV7-9 and TRBJ2-2, with 9 bases aligning to TRBD1. The CDR3 runs 19 residues. V dropped 5 bases and J dropped 0; count of bases not matched to a gene: 13. The germline gives CDR1 SEHNR, CDR2 FQNEAQ (reference sequence). CDR3: CASSKSGTGSPTNTGELFF. The CDR3 DNA sequence: TGTGCCAGCAGCAAATCCGGGACAGGGAGTCCCACGAACACCGGGGAGCTGTTTTTT.

The chain couples TRBV28 to TRBJ2-7; D possibly corresponds to TRBD1 (6 bases). The CDR3 totals 14 residues. Trimming left V 8 bases short and J 6 bases short, with 20 bases between. In germline, CDR1 is MDHEN, CDR2 SYDVKM. This chain's CDR3 is CASGVQGWFREQYF. The CDR3 nucleotides read TGTGCCAGCGGCGTACAGGGTTGGTTCCGCGAGCAGTACTTC.

This rearrangement joins TRBV4-2 to TRBJ2-1; the D gene is possibly TRBD2 (5 bases). The CDR3 length is 15 residues. Germline values: CDR1 LGHNA, CDR2 YNFKEQ. Trimming stripped 0 bases from V and 2 bases from J, with 8 bases between. The CDR3 region is CASSQDGNTYNEQFF. For the CDR3, the DNA is TGTGCCAGCAGCCAAGACGGGAACACCTACAATGAGCAGTTCTTC.

The V and J genes are TRBV5-4 and TRBJ2-7, with D possibly matching TRBD2 (5 bases). The V end lost 0 bases, the J end lost 4 bases, and 5 bases lay between the germline ends. Germline lookup yields CDR1 SGHNT and CDR2 YYREEE (reference sequence). The CDR3 totals 12 residues. The CDR3 bases are TGTGCCAGCAGCTTGGGAGGGTACGAGCAGTACTTC. It is translated as CASSLGGYEQYF.

CDR3 sequence reads: CASSFGAFETQYF. CDR3 bases: TGTGCCAGCAGCTTTGGGGCGTTCGAGACCCAGTACTTC. This chain links TRBV7-9 with TRBJ2-5, with D possibly matching TRBD1 (5 bases). The germline V and J ends were trimmed by 3 bases and 5 bases, with 10 bases remaining between them. CDR3 length: 13 residues. Germline CDR1 SEHNR, CDR2 FQNEAQ (reference sequence).

Turning to this clone: The junction and the germline gene differ at one end; a read error may be behind it. The chain uses TRBV3-1 (or the pseudogene TRBV3-2) and TRBJ2-1; no clear D. Germline V gene lookup returns CDR1 LGHDT and CDR2 YNNKEL (reference sequence). This CDR3 is 10 amino acids long. The DNA for the CDR3 is TGTGCCAGCAGCAACCGACAAACAGTCTTC. It encodes CASSNRQTVF.

This chain uses TRBV7-2 with TRBJ2-5, with 7 bases fitting TRBD1. Trimming cost V 4 bases and J 4 bases; bases outside gene matches: 12. The CDR3 is 16 amino acids. The germline V gene has CDR1 SGHTA and CDR2 FQGNSA. In DNA, the CDR3 is TGTGCCAGCAGCTCGGAGACAGGGTGGTCAGGAGAGACCCAGTACTTC. This encodes CASSSETGWSGETQYF.

The chain carries TRBV7-8 and TRBJ2-7, with TRBD2 identical over 10 bases. The CDR3 has 15 residues. Germline CDR1 reads SGHVS; CDR2 reads FQNEAQ. Trimming cost V 5 bases and J 4 bases; bases outside gene matches: 8. The DNA for the CDR3 is TGTGCCAGCAGCACCCGGACTAGCGGAGATTACGAGCAGTACTTC. Translated, it gives CASSTRTSGDYEQYF.

V is TRBV11-2 and J is TRBJ1-3, with TRBD1 matching over 11 bases. The CDR3 runs 18 residues. Germline V gene sequence: CDR1 SGHAT, CDR2 FQNNGV. V shed 4 bases and J 3 bases; nucleotides not matched to a gene: 11. CDR3 protein: CASSSLPDRGRYGNTIYF. CDR3 sequence (DNA): TGTGCCAGCAGCTCGCTTCCGGACAGGGGGCGATATGGAAACACCATATATTTT.

The chain links TRBV19 to TRBJ1-2; 7 bases map to TRBD1. V was pared by 6 bases and J by 1 base, with 8 bases of the junction left unmatched. The germline V gene encodes CDR1 LNHDA and CDR2 SQIVND (reference sequence). The CDR3 is 15 amino acids. The CDR3 loop reads CASSQGVANNYGYTF. CDR3 coding DNA: TGTGCCAGTAGCCAGGGGGTGGCCAATAACTATGGCTACACCTTC.

The rearrangement joins TRBV7-8 to TRBJ2-1; D possibly corresponds to TRBD2 (5 bases). This CDR3 has 14 residues. Trimming stripped 0 bases from V and 8 bases from J, with 11 bases between. From germline, CDR1 is SGHVS and CDR2 FQNEAQ. The CDR3 here is CASSLARVGDEQFF. In DNA, the CDR3 is TGTGCCAGCAGCTTAGCGCGGGTTGGGGATGAGCAGTTCTTC.

The chain has TRBV27 and TRBJ1-5; D is perhaps TRBD1 (6 bases). Deletions cut 8 bases from V and 3 bases from J, with 20 bases between. The CDR3 has 16 residues. Germline CDR1 MNHEY, CDR2 SMNVEV (reference sequence). As DNA, the CDR3 is TGTGCCAGCGGCCGCTCGGGGGGGCGGATCAATCAGCCCCAGCATTTT. Its protein product is CASGRSGGRINQPQHF.

V usage is TRBV4-1 and J usage is TRBJ1-2, with D possibly matching TRBD1 (5 bases). V gave up 1 base and J gave up 2 bases, with 11 bases separating them. Germline CDR1 MGHRA, CDR2 YSYEKL. The CDR3 spans 15 residues. CDR3 sequence: CASSQGNGGNYGYTF. For the CDR3, the DNA is TGCGCCAGCAGCCAAGGGAACGGGGGAAACTATGGCTACACCTTC.

The V gene is TRBV19, the J gene TRBJ2-3; 10 nucleotides align to TRBD1. CDR1 is LNHDA and CDR2 is SQIVND in the germline V gene (reference sequence). The CDR3 is 15 residues long. V was clipped by 9 bases and J by 5 bases; unmatched bases: 11. This CDR3 reads CASTARDRGQDTQYF. The DNA for the CDR3 is TGTGCCAGCACTGCCCGGGACAGGGGTCAAGATACGCAGTATTTT. The whole variable domain, filled in from reference TRBV19 and TRBJ2-3, reads DGGITQSPKYLFRKEGQNVTLSCEQNLNHDAMYWYRQDPGQGLRLIYYSQIVNDFQKGDIAEGYSVSREKKESFPLTVTSAQKNPTAFYLCASTARDRGQDTQYFGPGTRLTVL.

The rearrangement uses TRBV6-1 and TRBJ2-1; 7 nucleotides align to TRBD2. Germline V gene sequence: CDR1 MNHNS, CDR2 SASEGT. This CDR3 comprises 17 residues. J was trimmed by 6 bases and V by 0 bases; bases with no gene match: 11. Here the CDR3 reads CASSEASPAGDRNEQFF. DNA for the CDR3: TGTGCCAGCAGTGAAGCGTCCCCGGCGGGAGATCGCAATGAGCAGTTCTTC.

This clone appeared a single time. The chain employs TRBV11-3 and TRBJ2-7; 10 bases map to TRBD1. The CDR3 spans 16 residues. J was trimmed by 5 bases and V by 5 bases; bases with no gene match: 12. Per germline, CDR1 SGHNT and CDR2 YENEEA. Here the CDR3 reads CASSQRLRDRGNEQYF. The DNA of the CDR3 is TGTGCCAGCAGCCAACGTCTCCGGGACAGGGGAAACGAGCAGTACTTC. The variable domain in full, with the rest retrieved from reference TRBV11-3 and TRBJ2-7, is EAGVVQSPRYKIIEKKQPVAFWCNPISGHNTLYWYLQNLGQGPELLIRYENEEAVDDSQLPKDRFSAERLKGVDSTLKIQPAELGDSAVYLCASSQRLRDRGNEQYFGPGTRLTVT.

The chain uses TRBV7-2 and TRBJ2-5; a possible D gene is TRBD2 (6 bases). V dropped 6 bases and J dropped 0 bases, with 11 bases sitting between them. The CDR3 contains 14 residues. The germline V gene encodes CDR1 SGHTA and CDR2 FQGNSA. The CDR3 region is CASRQAGNQETQYF. CDR3 bases: TGTGCCAGCAGACAGGCGGGAAACCAAGAGACCCAGTACTTC.

The V and J genes are TRBV7-8 and TRBJ2-3, with a possible D match to TRBD1 (8 bases). Trimming took off 2 bases at V and 4 bases at J, with 13 bases between the two ends. CDR1 and CDR2 (germline): SGHVS, FQNEAQ. This CDR3 region has 15 residues. The chain's CDR3 is CASSLPTGGADTQYF. The CDR3 DNA follows: TGTGCCAGCAGCTTACCTACAGGGGGGGCAGATACGCAGTATTTT.

The chain carries TRBV28 and TRBJ1-4; 8 bases fit TRBD1. The J segment lost 4 bases and the V segment lost 3 bases, leaving 19 bases of the junction unmatched. The V gene's germline CDR1 is MDHEN and CDR2 SYDVKM. The CDR3 loop spans 20 amino acids. CDR3 sequence (DNA): TGTGCCAGCAGTTTTCCCCCAAAGGGGCAGGGGGCACACCGTAATGAAAAACTGTTTTTT. Encoded protein: CASSFPPKGQGAHRNEKLFF.